The 28 T cell receptor beta chains presented below share a single source sample, sequenced in a study of T cells in Graves' hyperthyroidism and ophthalmopathy. Amplification targeted TCR beta CDR3 regions from RNA transcripts. The TCR CDR3 first-round RT-PCR relied on the HTBI primer set. TCRdb reprocessed the multiplex PCR reads via MiXCR and lists one record per CDR3 protein. The sample holds 400,000 or so distinct CDR3 sequences, roughly 13% seen once. Sequencing input: blood. These receptor sequences come from a man aged 45-60 years with Graves' ophthalmopathy.

This clonotype is a singleton in its sample. The gene calls are TRBV20-1 and TRBJ2-4; D is possibly TRBD1 or TRBD2 (6 bases each). V lost 6 bases and J 3 bases, leaving 12 bases between the germline ends. Germline loops: CDR1 DFQATT, CDR2 SNEGSKA (reference sequence). The CDR3 length is 13 residues. The CDR3 region is CSAKEGGKNIQYF. The CDR3 nucleotides are TGCAGTGCCAAAGAGGGGGGCAAAAACATTCAGTACTTC.

At least ten counts were recorded for this clonotype. The rearrangement links TRBV20-1 to TRBJ2-5; 9 nucleotides line up with TRBD2. The germline V gene has CDR1 DFQATT and CDR2 SNEGSKA (reference sequence). V lost 3 bases to trimming and J lost 0 bases; unmatched junction nucleotides: 11. This CDR3 is built from 17 residues. The CDR3 coding sequence is TGCAGTGCTAGCTCGGCTAGCGGGACCTGGTACCAAGAGACCCAGTACTTC. This encodes CSASSASGTWYQETQYF.

This clonotype was found many times. The rearrangement links TRBV7-9 to TRBJ2-3, with TRBD2 as a possible D gene (7 bases). CDR3 size: 19 residues. CDR1 and CDR2 from the germline V gene are SEHNR and FQNEAQ (reference sequence). Trimming took off 4 bases at V and 2 bases at J, with 25 bases between the two ends. The CDR3 sequence: CASSSSGWGRERFTDTQYF. In DNA, the CDR3 is TGTGCCAGCAGCTCATCCGGCTGGGGGCGGGAGCGTTTCACAGATACGCAGTATTTT.

The table lists this clonotype with many counts. The genes are TRBV28 and TRBJ2-7; D call uncertain. V lost 1 base, J lost 4 bases, and 5 bases lay in between. CDR3 size: 12 residues. The germline gives CDR1 MDHEN, CDR2 SYDVKM. In DNA form, the CDR3 reads TGTGCCAGCAGTTTATCCCCATACGAGCAGTACTTC. Translation: CASSLSPYEQYF.

This clonotype was counted many times. The J gene is TRBJ1-1, the V gene TRBV20-1; no clear D. This CDR3 region has 13 residues. V lost 2 bases and J lost 0, with 7 bases in between. Germline lookup yields CDR1 DFQATT and CDR2 SNEGSKA (reference sequence). The CDR3 loop is CSARRLMNTEAFF. The DNA of the CDR3 is TGCAGTGCTAGACGGCTCATGAACACTGAAGCTTTCTTT.

The chain carries TRBV6-5 and TRBJ1-3, with a tentative D call TRBD1 (5 bases). The V gene lost 1 base and the J gene lost 4 bases, with 14 bases spanning the gap. This CDR3 region has 16 residues. Germline loops: CDR1 MNHEY, CDR2 SVGAGI. CDR3 nucleotides: TGTGCCAGCAGTTACTTGGGACCCACCGCCGGAAACACCATATATTTT. Its translation is CASSYLGPTAGNTIYF.

This clonotype was observed at least ten times. The chain has TRBV3-1 and TRBJ2-7, with D unclear. Germline V gene lookup returns CDR1 LGHDT and CDR2 YNNKEL (reference sequence). V gave up 1 base and J gave up 6 bases, with 13 bases separating them. The length of the CDR3 is 14 residues. CDR3 sequence reads: CASSQVEGRSEQYF. The CDR3 nucleotides read TGTGCCAGCAGCCAAGTGGAAGGACGATCCGAGCAGTACTTC.

The chain links TRBV12-3 or TRBV12-4 to TRBJ2-7; perhaps TRBD2 as D (5 bases). V lost 3 bases and J lost 5, with 11 bases in between. The CDR3 covers 13 residues. The CDR3 region has the DNA TGTGCCAGCAGTTTGAGGGATCTAGACGAGCAGTACTTC. Translating gives CASSLRDLDEQYF.

The chain has TRBV11-3 and TRBJ2-1; D is ambiguous. V was trimmed by 5 bases and J by 9 bases, leaving 17 bases between them. Germline V gene data show CDR1 as SGHNT and CDR2 as YENEEA. The CDR3 is 14 residues long. The CDR3 reads CASSPRVLDGEQFF. For the CDR3, the DNA is TGTGCCAGCAGCCCAAGAGTATTGGACGGTGAGCAGTTCTTC.

The V call is TRBV6-1, the J call TRBJ2-5; TRBD2 agrees at 11 bases. Germline V lookup: CDR1 MNHNS, CDR2 SASEGT. The CDR3 extends over 15 amino acids. V gave up 8 bases and J gave up 4 bases; unmatched junction bases: 9. The CDR3 nucleotides read TGTGCCAGCGTAGCGGGAGGGCCTGGGCTAGAGACCCAGTACTTC. Encoded protein: CASVAGGPGLETQYF.

This clonotype was recorded a few times. The chain recombines TRBV7-9 with TRBJ2-7; 7 bases line up with TRBD1. Trimming at V came to 3 bases and at J to 0 bases, leaving 11 bases not matched to a gene. Germline CDR1 SEHNR, CDR2 FQNEAQ (reference sequence). The CDR3 is 17 amino acids. CDR3 residues: CASSFRPGTDSSYEQYF. CDR3 coding DNA: TGTGCCAGCAGCTTCAGGCCGGGGACAGATAGCTCCTACGAGCAGTACTTC.

This clonotype has ten or more counts. V gene TRBV5-4 combines with J gene TRBJ2-3; 7 positions match TRBD2. Germline assignment: CDR1 SGHNT and CDR2 YYREEE (reference sequence). Trimming at V came to 4 bases and at J to 4 bases, leaving 12 bases not matched to a gene. The CDR3 covers 16 residues. Here the CDR3 DNA reads TGTGCCAGCAGCAACCGGGGAGGGATGGGGCCAGATACGCAGTATTTT. Translating gives CASSNRGGMGPDTQYF.

This clonotype was observed many times. The gene calls are TRBV5-1 and TRBJ2-7, with 10 bases that match TRBD1. Germline-derived CDR1 and CDR2 are SGHRS and YFSETQ. V was pared by 0 bases and J by 8 bases, with 8 bases of the junction left unmatched. This CDR3 spans 15 amino acids. In DNA, the CDR3 is TGCGCCAGCAGCTTGGACCGCCGGGACAGGGGCCAGCAGTACTTC. Residues: CASSLDRRDRGQQYF. The full variable domain, in which reference TRBV5-1 and TRBJ2-7 provide the parts outside the CDR3, is KAGVTQTPRYLIKTRGQQVTLSCSPISGHRSVSWYQQTPGQGLQFLFEYFSETQRNKGNFPGRFSGRQFSNSRSEMNVSTLELGDSALYLCASSLDRRDRGQQYFGPGTRLTVT.

Regarding this clonotype: Being one base from a much bigger clone, this may be a read error. The rearrangement joins TRBV2 to TRBJ1-4; TRBD1 is a possible D gene (6 bases). CDR1 SNHLY and CDR2 FYNNEI come from the germline V gene. The CDR3 length is 15 residues. V was pared by 3 bases and J by 0 bases, with 8 bases between. The CDR3 DNA sequence: TGTGCCAGCAGTGACAGGGGTGCAACTAATGAAAAACTGTTTTTT. Its translation: CASSDRGATNEKLFF.

This clonotype has a handful of counts. CDR3 bases: TGCGCCAGCAGCGGATACGGGGGGATCGATGAGCAGTTCTTC. Protein: CASSGYGGIDEQFF. The chain recombines TRBV5-1 with TRBJ2-1, with TRBD2 matching 7 bases. The CDR3 is 14 amino acids. Germline CDR1 SGHRS, CDR2 YFSETQ. V shed 4 bases, J shed 8 bases, and the junction held 9 bases outside the gene matches.

The sample holds a few counts of this clonotype. V gene TRBV3-1 combines with J gene TRBJ2-7; 11 nucleotides match TRBD2. The junction had 12 bases not matched to a gene; V was cut back by 8 bases and J by 9 bases. This CDR3 region has 14 residues. Germline CDR1 reads LGHDT; CDR2 reads YNNKEL (reference sequence). The CDR3 sequence: CASSATSGSFGQYF. The CDR3 coding sequence is TGTGCCAGCTCCGCCACTAGCGGGAGTTTCGGGCAGTACTTC.

This clonotype was seen only a few times. The V gene is TRBV5-1, the J gene TRBJ1-5, with D hard to call. Germline CDR1 and CDR2: SGHRS and YFSETQ. V lost 4 bases, J lost 4 bases, and 9 bases lay in between. This CDR3 is 13 amino acids long. CDR3 amino acids: CASSDGKNQPQHF. The CDR3 coding sequence is TGCGCCAGCAGCGACGGGAAAAATCAGCCCCAGCATTTT.

The genes are TRBV6-2 or TRBV6-3 and TRBJ2-3, with TRBD2 matching over 15 bases. Germline V gives CDR1 MNHEY, CDR2 SVGEGT. V was clipped by 6 bases and J by 6 bases; unmatched bases: 7. The CDR3 has 16 amino acids. This CDR3 is CASSTGTSGRSDTQYF. The CDR3 DNA reads as TGTGCCAGCAGCACAGGGACTAGCGGGAGGTCCGATACGCAGTATTTT.

In this sample, this clonotype turned up many times. The V gene is TRBV5-1, the J gene TRBJ1-1; possibly TRBD1 for D (5 bases). This CDR3 has 14 amino acids. Looked up from germline, CDR1 is SGHRS and CDR2 is YFSETQ. Trimming took off 4 bases at V and 1 base at J, with 11 bases between the two ends. CDR3 in DNA: TGCGCCAGCAGCACGGGACGGCAGAACACTGAAGCTTTCTTT. Encoded protein: CASSTGRQNTEAFF.

The J gene is TRBJ2-7, the V gene TRBV2; TRBD1 is a possible D gene (6 bases). The germline V and J ends were trimmed by 6 bases and 7 bases, with 19 bases remaining between them. CDR1 and CDR2 (germline): SNHLY, FYNNEI. This CDR3 has 14 amino acids. The CDR3 reads CASSLGAGRIEQYF. As DNA, the CDR3 is TGTGCCAGCAGCCTGGGGGCGGGCCGGATTGAGCAGTACTTC.

This clonotype was counted many times. As DNA, the CDR3 is TGTGCCAGCAGCCGAGGACTAGCGGGAGGGTTACGTCGCTCCTACAATGAGCAGTTCTTC. Translating gives CASSRGLAGGLRRSYNEQFF. This chain connects TRBV7-8 to TRBJ2-1; 15 bases are shared with TRBD2. CDR1 is SGHVS and CDR2 is FQNEAQ in the germline V gene. V shed 5 bases and J 0 bases; nucleotides not matched to a gene: 11. This CDR3 has 20 amino acids.

There are a few counts of this clonotype. V is TRBV12-3 or TRBV12-4 and J is TRBJ2-1; TRBD2 agrees at 13 bases. The CDR3 is 16 residues long. Germline trimming cut 0 bases from V and 9 bases from J; bases unmatched to any gene: 5. DNA for the CDR3: TGTGCCAGCAGTTTAGCTGGGACTAGCGGGATCAGTGAGCAGTTCTTC. This codes for CASSLAGTSGISEQFF.

The chain is built from TRBV6-1 and TRBJ2-1; D remains ambiguous. Trimming pared 8 bases from V and 1 base from J, leaving 12 bases between. CDR1 is MNHNS and CDR2 is SASEGT in the germline V gene. The CDR3 spans 14 residues. The CDR3 DNA sequence: TGTGCCAGCTGCGTGGGTGTGTCCTACAATGAGCAGTTCTTC. Translating it yields CASCVGVSYNEQFF.

As regards this clonotype: Given a much more abundant clone one base away, this may be a read error. CDR3 sequence (DNA): TGTGCTAGTGGTTTGGGACTAGCGGGAGGAGGGACCCAGTACTTC. Residues: CASGLGLAGGGTQYF. This sequence joins TRBV12-5 and TRBJ2-5, with 13 bases identical to TRBD2. The CDR3 is 15 residues long. Germline values: CDR1 LGHNT, CDR2 FRNRAP. The trim removed 1 base at V and 7 bases at J, leaving 3 bases unmatched.

At least ten counts were recorded for this clonotype. V and J are TRBV3-1 and TRBJ1-3; 7 bases agree with TRBD1. The V gene end was trimmed by 4 bases and the J gene end by 6 bases; junction bases not matched to a gene: 9. Per germline, CDR1 LGHDT and CDR2 YNNKEL (reference sequence). The CDR3 has 15 amino acids. The CDR3 reads CASSRTRGAANTIYF. In DNA form, the CDR3 reads TGTGCCAGCAGCCGAACCAGGGGGGCGGCAAACACCATATATTTT.

This clonotype has a count of ten or more. The chain employs TRBV12-3 or TRBV12-4 and TRBJ2-3; TRBD2 aligns across 10 bases. The CDR3 loop spans 18 amino acids. Germline trimming cut 3 bases from V and 4 bases from J; bases unmatched to any gene: 13. CDR3 in amino acids: CASSFNSLAGAGADTQYF. CDR3 coding DNA: TGTGCCAGCAGTTTTAACAGTCTAGCGGGAGCGGGGGCAGATACGCAGTATTTT.

This clonotype has a count of ten or more. The germline gene is not matched at one end of the junction; a read error may be the cause. V gene TRBV12-3 or TRBV12-4 combines with J gene TRBJ2-7, with a tentative D call TRBD1 (6 bases). The CDR3 length is 14 residues. CDR3 amino acids: CASSLPQGSNEQYF. The CDR3 bases are TGTGCCAGCAGTTTGCCACAGGGCTCCAACGAGCAGTACTTC.

The chain recombines TRBV28 with TRBJ1-5; D is possibly TRBD1 (5 bases). V was clipped by 5 bases and J by 6 bases, with 5 bases between them. The CDR3 is 11 amino acids. Germline CDR1 and CDR2: MDHEN and SYDVKM. CDR3 DNA: TGTGCCAGCAGTGACAGTCAGCCCCAGCATTTT. It is translated as CASSDSQPQHF.